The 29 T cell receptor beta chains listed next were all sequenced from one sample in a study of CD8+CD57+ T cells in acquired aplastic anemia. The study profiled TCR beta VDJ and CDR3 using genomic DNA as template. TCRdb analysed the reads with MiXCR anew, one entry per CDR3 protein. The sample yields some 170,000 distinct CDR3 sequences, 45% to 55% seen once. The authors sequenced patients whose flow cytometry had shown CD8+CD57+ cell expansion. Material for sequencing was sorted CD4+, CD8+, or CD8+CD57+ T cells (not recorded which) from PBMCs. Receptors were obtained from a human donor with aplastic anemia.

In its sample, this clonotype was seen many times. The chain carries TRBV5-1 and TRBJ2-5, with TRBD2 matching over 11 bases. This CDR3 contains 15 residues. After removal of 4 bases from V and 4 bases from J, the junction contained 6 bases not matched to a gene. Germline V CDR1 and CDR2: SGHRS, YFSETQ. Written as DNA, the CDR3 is TGCGCCAGCAGCCCGCGGCTAGCGGGGGGAGAGACCCAGTACTTC. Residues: CASSPRLAGGETQYF.

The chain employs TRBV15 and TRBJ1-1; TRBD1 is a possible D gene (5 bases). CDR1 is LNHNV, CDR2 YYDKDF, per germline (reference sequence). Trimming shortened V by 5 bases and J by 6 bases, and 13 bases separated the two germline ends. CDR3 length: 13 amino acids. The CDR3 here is CATSGQMRAEAFF. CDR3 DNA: TGTGCCACCAGCGGACAAATGAGGGCTGAAGCTTTCTTT. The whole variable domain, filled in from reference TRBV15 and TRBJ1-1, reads DAMVIQNPRYQVTQFGKPVTLSCSQTLNHNVMYWYQQKSSQAPKLLFHYYDKDFNNEADTPDNFQSRRPNTSFCFLDIRSPGLGDTAMYLCATSGQMRAEAFFGQGTRLTVV.

The DNA of the CDR3 is TGCAGTGCTATTCAGGGGGGTGTCGCCTACGAGCAGTACTTC. Its translation is CSAIQGGVAYEQYF. The chain employs TRBV20-1 and TRBJ2-7; D is perhaps TRBD1 (7 bases). The CDR3 runs 14 residues. Germline CDR1 and CDR2: DFQATT and SNEGSKA (reference sequence). The V gene lost 4 bases and the J gene lost 2 bases, with 15 bases spanning the gap.

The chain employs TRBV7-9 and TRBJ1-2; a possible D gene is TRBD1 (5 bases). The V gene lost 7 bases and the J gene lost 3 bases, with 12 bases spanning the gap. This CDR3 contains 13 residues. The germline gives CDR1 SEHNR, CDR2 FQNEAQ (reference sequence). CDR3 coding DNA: TGTGCCAGCACCTACGGGGGGGACTATGGCTACACCTTC. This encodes CASTYGGDYGYTF. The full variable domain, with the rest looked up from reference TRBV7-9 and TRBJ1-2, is DTGVSQNPRHKITKRGQNVTFRCDPISEHNRLYWYRQTLGQGPEFLTYFQNEAQLEKSRLLSDRFSAERPKGSFSTLEIQRTEQGDSAMYLCASTYGGDYGYTFGSGTRLTVV.

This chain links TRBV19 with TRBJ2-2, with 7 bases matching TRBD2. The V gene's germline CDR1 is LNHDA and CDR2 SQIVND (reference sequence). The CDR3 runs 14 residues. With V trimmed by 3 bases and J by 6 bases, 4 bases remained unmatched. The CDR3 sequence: CASSILAEAGELFF. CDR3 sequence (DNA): TGTGCCAGTAGTATTCTAGCGGAGGCCGGGGAGCTGTTTTTT.

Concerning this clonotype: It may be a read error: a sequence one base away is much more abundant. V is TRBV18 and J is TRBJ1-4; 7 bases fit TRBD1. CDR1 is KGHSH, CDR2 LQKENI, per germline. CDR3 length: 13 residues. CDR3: CASSRDSNEKLSF. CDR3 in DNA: TGTGCCAGCTCACGGGACAGTAATGAAAAACTGTCTTTT.

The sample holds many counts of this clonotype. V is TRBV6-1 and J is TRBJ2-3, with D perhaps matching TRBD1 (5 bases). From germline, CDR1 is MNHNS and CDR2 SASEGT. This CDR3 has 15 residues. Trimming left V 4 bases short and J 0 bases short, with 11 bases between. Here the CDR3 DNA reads TGTGCCAGCAGTGTCCAGGGATGGAGCACAGATACGCAGTATTTT. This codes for CASSVQGWSTDTQYF.

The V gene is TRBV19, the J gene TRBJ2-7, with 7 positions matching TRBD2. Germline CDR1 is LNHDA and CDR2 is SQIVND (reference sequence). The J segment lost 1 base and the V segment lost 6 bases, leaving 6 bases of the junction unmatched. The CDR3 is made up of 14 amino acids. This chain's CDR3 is CASSPASGSYEQYF. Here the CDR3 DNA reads TGTGCCAGTAGCCCGGCTAGCGGTTCCTACGAGCAGTACTTC.

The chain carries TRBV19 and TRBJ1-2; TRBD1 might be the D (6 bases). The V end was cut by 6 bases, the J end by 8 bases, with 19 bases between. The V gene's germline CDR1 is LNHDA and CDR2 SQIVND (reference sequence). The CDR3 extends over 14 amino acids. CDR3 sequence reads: CASRERTVPGGYTF. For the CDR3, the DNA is TGTGCCAGTAGGGAACGGACAGTCCCGGGGGGCTACACCTTC.

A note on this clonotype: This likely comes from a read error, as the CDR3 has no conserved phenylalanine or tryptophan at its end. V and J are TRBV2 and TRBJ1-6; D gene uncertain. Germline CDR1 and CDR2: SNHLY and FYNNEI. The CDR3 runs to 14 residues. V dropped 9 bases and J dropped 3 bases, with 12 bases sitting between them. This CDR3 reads CASRRRLYNSPLHI. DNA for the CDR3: TGTGCCAGTAGGAGGCGTCTCTATAATTCACCCCTCCACATT.

The CDR3 DNA is TGTGCCAGCAGCCCCAGCGGGGCGAATTCACCCCTCCACTTT. Its protein is CASSPSGANSPLHF. The rearrangement uses TRBV11-2 and TRBJ1-6, with a weak D call TRBD1 (5 bases). The CDR3 loop spans 14 amino acids. V lost 5 bases and J lost 7, with 12 bases in between. Germline CDR1 and CDR2: SGHAT and FQNNGV.

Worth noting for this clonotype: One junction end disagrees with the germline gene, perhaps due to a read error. The CDR3 region is CASSLGTSSGNTVYF. The CDR3 nucleotides read TGTGCCAGCAGTTTGGGGACCAGCTCTGGAAACACCGTATATTTT. The chain recombines TRBV12-3 or TRBV12-4 with TRBJ1-3; possibly TRBD1 for D (5 bases). There are 15 residues in the CDR3.

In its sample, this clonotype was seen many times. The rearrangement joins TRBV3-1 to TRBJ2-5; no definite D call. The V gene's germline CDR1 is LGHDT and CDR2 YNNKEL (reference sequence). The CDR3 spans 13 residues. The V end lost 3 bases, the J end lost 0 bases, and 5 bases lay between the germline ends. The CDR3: CASSHWDQETQYF. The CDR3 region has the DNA TGTGCCAGCAGCCATTGGGACCAAGAGACCCAGTACTTC.

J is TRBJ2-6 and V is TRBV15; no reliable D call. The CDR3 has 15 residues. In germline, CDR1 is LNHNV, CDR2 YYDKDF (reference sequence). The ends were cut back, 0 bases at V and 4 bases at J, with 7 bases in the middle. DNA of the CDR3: TGTGCCACCAGCAGAGACCCGTTCGGGGCCAACGTCCTGACTTTC. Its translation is CATSRDPFGANVLTF.

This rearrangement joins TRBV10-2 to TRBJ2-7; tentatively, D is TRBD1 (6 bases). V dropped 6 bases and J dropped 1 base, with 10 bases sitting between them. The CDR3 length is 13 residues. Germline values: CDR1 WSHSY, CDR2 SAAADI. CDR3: CASRVRGSYEQYF. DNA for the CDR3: TGCGCCAGCAGGGTCAGGGGTTCCTACGAGCAGTACTTC.

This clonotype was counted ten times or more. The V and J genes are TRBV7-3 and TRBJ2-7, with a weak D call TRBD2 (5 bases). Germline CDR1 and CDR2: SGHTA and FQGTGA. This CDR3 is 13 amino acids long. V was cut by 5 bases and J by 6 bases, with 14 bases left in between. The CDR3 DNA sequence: TGTGCCAGCAGCCTGGGGAGTATCGGCGAGCAGTACTTC. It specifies CASSLGSIGEQYF.

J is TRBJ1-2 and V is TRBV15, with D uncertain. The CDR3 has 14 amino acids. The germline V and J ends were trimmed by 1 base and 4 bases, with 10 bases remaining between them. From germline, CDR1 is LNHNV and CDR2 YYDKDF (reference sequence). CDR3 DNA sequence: TGTGCCACCAGCAGAGTAGGTGGTCTCTATGGCTACACCTTC. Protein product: CATSRVGGLYGYTF.

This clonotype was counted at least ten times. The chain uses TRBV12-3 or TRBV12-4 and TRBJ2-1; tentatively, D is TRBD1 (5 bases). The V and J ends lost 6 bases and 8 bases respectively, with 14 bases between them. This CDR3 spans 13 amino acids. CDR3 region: CASRVGPRDEQFF. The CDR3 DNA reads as TGTGCCAGCAGGGTGGGGCCACGCGATGAGCAGTTCTTC.

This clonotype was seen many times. The CDR3 region is CATSAWQAPNTGELFF. CDR3 nucleotide sequence: TGTGCCACCAGTGCCTGGCAGGCCCCGAACACCGGGGAGCTGTTTTTT. V is TRBV24-1 and J is TRBJ2-2, with no clear D. Trimming removed 5 bases from V and 0 bases from J, with 12 bases in between. Germline V gene data show CDR1 as KGHDR and CDR2 as SFDVKD. The CDR3 runs 16 residues.

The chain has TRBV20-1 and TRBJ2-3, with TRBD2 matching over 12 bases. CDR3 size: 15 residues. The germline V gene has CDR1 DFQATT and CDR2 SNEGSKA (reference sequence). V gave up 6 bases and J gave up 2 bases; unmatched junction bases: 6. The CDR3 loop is CSASTSGSHTDTQYF. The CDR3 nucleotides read TGCAGTGCCTCGACTAGCGGGAGCCACACAGATACGCAGTATTTT.

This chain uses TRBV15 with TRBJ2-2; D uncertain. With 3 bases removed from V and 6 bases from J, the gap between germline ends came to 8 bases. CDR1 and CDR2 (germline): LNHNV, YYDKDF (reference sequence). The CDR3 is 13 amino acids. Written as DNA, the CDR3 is TGTGCCACCAGCAGTACCTGGTCCGGGGAGCTGTTTTTT. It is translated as CATSSTWSGELFF.

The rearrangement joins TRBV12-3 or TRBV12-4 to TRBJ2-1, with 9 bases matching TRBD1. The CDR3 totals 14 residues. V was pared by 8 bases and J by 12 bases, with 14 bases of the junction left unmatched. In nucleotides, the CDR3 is TGTGCCAGCGGGAACCGGGACAGGGCCCTAGTGCAGTTCTTC. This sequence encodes CASGNRDRALVQFF.

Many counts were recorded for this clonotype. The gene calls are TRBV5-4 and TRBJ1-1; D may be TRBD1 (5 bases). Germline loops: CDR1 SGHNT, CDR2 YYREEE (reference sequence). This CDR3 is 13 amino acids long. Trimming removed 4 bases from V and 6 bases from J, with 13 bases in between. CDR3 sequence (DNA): TGTGCCAGCAGCCCCGACCCGGGGGCTGAAGCTTTCTTT. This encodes CASSPDPGAEAFF.

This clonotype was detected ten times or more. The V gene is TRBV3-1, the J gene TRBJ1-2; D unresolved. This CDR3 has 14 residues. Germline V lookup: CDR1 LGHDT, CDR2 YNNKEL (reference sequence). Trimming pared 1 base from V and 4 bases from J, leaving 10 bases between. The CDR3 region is CASSQVLGLYGYTF. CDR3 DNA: TGTGCCAGCAGCCAAGTGCTTGGCCTCTATGGCTACACCTTC.

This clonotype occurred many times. CDR3 nucleotide sequence: TGTGCCAGTAGTGAAGGGGTCGGGGTCACCGGGGAGCTGTTTTTT. This translates into CASSEGVGVTGELFF. This sequence joins TRBV19 and TRBJ2-2; possibly TRBD1 or TRBD2 for D (5 bases each). CDR1 LNHDA and CDR2 SQIVND come from the germline V gene (reference sequence). With 5 bases removed from V and 4 bases from J, the gap between germline ends came to 14 bases. CDR3 length: 15 amino acids.

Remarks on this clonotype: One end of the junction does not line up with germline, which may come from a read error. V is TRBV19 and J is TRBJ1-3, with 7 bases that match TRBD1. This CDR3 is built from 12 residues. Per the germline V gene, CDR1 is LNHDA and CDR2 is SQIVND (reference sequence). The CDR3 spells CASRTGPDTTYF. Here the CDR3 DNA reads TGTGCCAGTAGGACAGGGCCGGACACCACATATTTT.

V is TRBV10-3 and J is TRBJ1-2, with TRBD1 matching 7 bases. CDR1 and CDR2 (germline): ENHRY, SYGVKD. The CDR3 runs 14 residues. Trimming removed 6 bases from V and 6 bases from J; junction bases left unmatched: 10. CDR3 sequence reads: CAIRQPGQRDGYTF. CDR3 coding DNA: TGTGCCATCAGGCAGCCGGGACAGAGGGATGGCTACACCTTC.

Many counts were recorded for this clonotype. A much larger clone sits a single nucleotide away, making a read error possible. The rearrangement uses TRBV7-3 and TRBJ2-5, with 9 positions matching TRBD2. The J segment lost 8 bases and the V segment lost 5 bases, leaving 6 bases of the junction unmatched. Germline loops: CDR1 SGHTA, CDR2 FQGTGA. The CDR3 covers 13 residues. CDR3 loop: CASSGAGGDTQYF. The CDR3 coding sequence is TGTGCCAGCAGCGGCGCGGGGGGGGATACCCAGTACTTC.

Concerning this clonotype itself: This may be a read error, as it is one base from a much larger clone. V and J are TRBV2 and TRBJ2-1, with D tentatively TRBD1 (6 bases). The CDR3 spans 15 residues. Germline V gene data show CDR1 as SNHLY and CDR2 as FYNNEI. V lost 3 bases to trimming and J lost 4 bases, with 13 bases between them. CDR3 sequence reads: CASSDWGHRYNEQFF. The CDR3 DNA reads TGTGCCAGCAGTGATTGGGGGCACAGGTACAATGAGCAGTTCTTC.